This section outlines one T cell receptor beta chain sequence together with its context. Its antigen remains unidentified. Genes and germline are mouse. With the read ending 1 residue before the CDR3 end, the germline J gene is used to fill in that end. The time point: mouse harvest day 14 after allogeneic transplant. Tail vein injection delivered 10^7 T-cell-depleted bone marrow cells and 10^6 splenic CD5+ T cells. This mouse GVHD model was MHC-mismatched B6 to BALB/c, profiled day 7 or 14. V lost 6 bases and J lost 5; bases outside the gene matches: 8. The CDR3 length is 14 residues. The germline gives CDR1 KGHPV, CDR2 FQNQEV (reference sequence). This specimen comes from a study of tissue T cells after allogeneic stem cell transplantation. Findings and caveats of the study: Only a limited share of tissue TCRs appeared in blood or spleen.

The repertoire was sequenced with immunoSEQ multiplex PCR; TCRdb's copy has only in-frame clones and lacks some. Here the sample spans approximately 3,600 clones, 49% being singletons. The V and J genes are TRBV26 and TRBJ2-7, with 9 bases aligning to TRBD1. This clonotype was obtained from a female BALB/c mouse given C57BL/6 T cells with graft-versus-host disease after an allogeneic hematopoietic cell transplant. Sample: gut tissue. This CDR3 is CASSRPGQGDEQYF. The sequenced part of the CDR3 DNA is TGTGCCAGCAGCCGACCGGGACAGGGAGATGAACAGTAC.